This T cell receptor (beta chain) comes out of a study of brain T cells in children with intractable seizures (dated by TCRdb to the early 2020s). Regarding the complete study: Resected brain tissue from 45 to 60 pediatric epilepsy surgery cases was first screened for immune gene transcripts using a NanoString immunology panel. About 70% of the 12 selected surgery cases also had pre-surgery blood sequenced, which left four cases with brain tissue only. What the work shows at the level of the full study, not this receptor alone: Because sequencing depth differed between pre- and post-surgery blood, the absence of clones from the pre-surgery sample may reflect undersampling. The patients' HCMV serostatus was not known, and viral specificity was inferred solely from CDR3 sequence similarity.

The immunoSEQ assay was applied to genomic DNA to generate the TCR beta chain sequences. Per the source publication's procedure: CDR3 sequences that did not begin with the conserved framework cysteine at position 104 were removed manually. To get clonality, the normalized Shannon's Diversity Index was subtracted from one, giving values from 0 (maximal diversity) to 1 (oligoclonal). To check whether a given CDR3 had different frequencies in two samples, for example brain versus blood, chi-squared comparison-of-proportions tests were used. Public clonotypes were found through immuneACCESS searches, while the VDJdb browser was used to judge similarity to known antiviral clonotypes. Held by TCRdb, this immuneACCESS table contains in-frame sequences only and omits some clones. Under half of the omission traces to an unresolved V gene where checked; the cause of the rest is unknown. From that table come the V and J calls and clone size; the DNA was used to work out D and trimming. The sample table records tens of thousands of clones; 94% of these occur just once. The ten top clones hold around 6% of the sample.

From the cysteine through the phenylalanine, the CDR3 covers 16 amino acids. The sequence is cut down to CDR3 DNA, 48 bases in frame from base 1. V has 5 bases trimmed and J has 2 bases trimmed; junction bases matching no gene number 5. Sequences SGHVS (CDR1) and FNYEAQ (CDR2) are obtained from the germline V gene. About this clone: There is no known antigen for this receptor. Base qualities are not recorded, but no much larger clone differs from it by a single base.

The time point label on this specimen signifies: resected brain tissue, or blood drawn just prior to surgery. The surgery cases that showed the highest brain T cell transcript signatures were chosen for TCR beta chain sequencing of brain tissue, and of blood when it was available. Before surgery, the patients had been given at least one anti-epileptic drug. TCR-sequenced patients were children with drug-resistant epilepsy due to tuberous sclerosis complex, focal cortical dysplasia, Rasmussen encephalitis or hemimegalencephaly. Blood was drawn right before the epilepsy surgery. Bulk genomic DNA was isolated from unsorted brain tissue and whole blood using the Monarch genomic DNA purification kit.

Sequenced material: peripheral blood, taken at surgery. The V and J segments used are TRBV7-6 and TRBJ2-1, with 11 bases matching TRBD1. The clonotype originates from a boy between 10 and 17 years old with focal cortical dysplasia and intractable seizures. The base sequence is TGTGCCAGCAGCCGGACAGGGGGCTTAACCTACAATGAGCAGTTCTTC. Translated, it reads CASSRTGGLTYNEQFF.